These T cell receptor beta chains were read from a single sample in a study of blood T cell repertoires in COVID-19. The data were produced by immunoSEQ multiplex PCR, yet TCRdb's version contains in-frame clones alone and is incomplete. The repertoire holds 200,000 or so clones, with about 85% as singletons. The sample was peripheral blood. All receptors derive from a woman of 80 years or more with COVID-19, enrolled during active disease. CDR3s include the opening cysteine and the closing phenylalanine or tryptophan. The D gene is left open where the match is weak. A clone size is listed for some rows: how often the clone was seen (once, few, many), or a class if it is expanded.

TRBV3-1/TRBV3-2	NA	NA	TRBJ2-2	CASSHRRGGSYNTGELFF	TGTGCCAGCAGCCATAGGCGGGGCGGCTCATATAACACCGGGGAGCTGTTTTTT
TRBV7-9	NA	NA	TRBJ2-3	CASSPQGLGTDTQYF	TGTGCCAGCAGCCCGCAGGGCTTGGGCACAGATACGCAGTATTTT
TRBV7-2	NA	NA	TRBJ1-3	CASSLLAGSGNTIYF	TGTGCCAGCAGCCTCCTGGCGGGGTCTGGAAACACCATATATTTT
TRBV19	NA	TRBD2	TRBJ2-1	CASSTSSGGPLTIEQFF	TGTGCCAGTAGTACCTCTAGCGGGGGGCCCTTGACAATTGAGCAGTTCTTC
TRBV5-6	NA	NA	TRBJ2-7	CASSLYGVPYEQYF	TGTGCCAGCAGCTTGTACGGGGTACCCTACGAGCAGTACTTC
TRBV2	NA	NA	TRBJ2-2	CASSEQTGNTGELFF	TGTGCCAGCAGTGAACAGACTGGGAACACCGGGGAGCTGTTTTTT
TRBV5-1	NA	NA	TRBJ2-2	CASSLQGGSTGELFF	TGCGCCAGCAGCTTGCAGGGGGGAAGCACCGGGGAGCTGTTTTTT
TRBV21-1	NA	NA	TRBJ2-5	CATSGLAGACQETQYF	TGTGCCACCTCAGGACTAGCGGGGGCTTGCCAAGAGACCCAGTACTTC
TRBV4-2	NA	TRBD2	TRBJ2-3	CASSQETGGTDTQYF	TGTGCCAGCAGCCAAGAGACGGGGGGGACAGATACGCAGTATTTT
TRBV6-1	NA	NA	TRBJ1-3	CASRVGSPGNTIYF	TGTGCCAGCAGGGTGGGGAGTCCTGGAAACACCATATATTTT
TRBV7-2	NA	NA	TRBJ1-3	CASSLAVGTYYSGNTIYF	TGTGCCAGCAGCTTAGCAGTTGGGACTTACTACTCTGGAAACACCATATATTTT
TRBV18	NA	NA	TRBJ1-1	CASSATADTEAFF	TGTGCCAGCTCAGCCACAGCCGACACTGAAGCTTTCTTT
TRBV6-5	NA	NA	TRBJ1-3	CASSSFGNTIYF	TGTGCCAGCAGTTCGTTTGGAAACACCATATATTTT
TRBV18	few	NA	TRBJ1-3	CASSSVSGDGSGNTIYF	TGTGCCAGCTCATCGGTTTCAGGGGACGGGTCTGGAAACACCATATATTTT
TRBV2	NA	TRBD1	TRBJ1-1	CASSPQGWGNTEAFF	TGTGCCAGCAGCCCACAGGGGTGGGGTAACACTGAAGCTTTCTTT
TRBV14	NA	NA	TRBJ1-3	CASSQGPPSWGPQNTIYF	TGTGCCAGCAGCCAAGGACCCCCCAGTTGGGGGCCTCAAAACACCATATATTTT
TRBV9	NA	TRBD1	TRBJ2-7	CASSVAAGTVVEQYF	TGTGCCAGCAGCGTAGCGGCCGGGACAGTGGTTGAGCAGTACTTC
TRBV19	NA	TRBD1	TRBJ1-2	CASSTPGTGSYGYTF	TGTGCCAGTAGTACTCCCGGGACAGGGAGCTATGGCTACACCTTC
TRBV6-5	NA	NA	TRBJ1-5	CASSYFDRLNQPQHF	TGTGCCAGCAGTTATTTTGACAGGCTCAATCAGCCCCAGCATTTT
TRBV5-1	NA	NA	TRBJ1-5	CASSLDGPSNQPQHF	TGCGCCAGCAGCTTGGATGGGCCGAGCAATCAGCCCCAGCATTTT
TRBV5-1	NA	NA	TRBJ1-1	CASSLMGARTEAFF	TGCGCCAGCAGCTTGATGGGGGCGAGAACTGAAGCTTTCTTT
TRBV28	once	NA	TRBJ2-5	CASTWLGGGPETQYF	TGTGCCAGCACCTGGCTAGGGGGGGGCCCAGAGACCCAGTACTTC
TRBV30	NA	TRBD1	TRBJ1-6	CAWSEAGGRPRGNSPLHF	TGTGCCTGGAGTGAGGCAGGGGGACGTCCTCGGGGTAATTCACCCCTCCACTTT
TRBV11-3	NA	NA	TRBJ1-1	CASSANQGSEAFF	TGTGCCAGCAGCGCAAATCAGGGGAGTGAAGCTTTCTTT
TRBV2	NA	TRBD1	TRBJ2-3	CASRDRGDTQYF	TGTGCCAGCAGAGACAGGGGTGATACGCAGTATTTT
TRBV9	NA	NA	TRBJ2-3	CASSVAGGPPSTDTQYF	TGTGCCAGCAGCGTAGCGGGGGGCCCTCCTAGCACAGATACGCAGTATTTT
TRBV11-2	NA	NA	TRBJ2-2	CASSLGRGVTGELFF	TGTGCCAGCAGCTTGGGCAGGGGGGTCACCGGGGAGCTGTTTTTT
TRBV10-3	NA	NA	TRBJ1-3	CAIKGGVAGNTIYF	TGTGCCATCAAGGGGGGGGTAGCTGGAAACACCATATATTTT